The 29 T cell receptor beta chains given below trace back to one sample, sequenced in a study of a mutant IDH1 vaccine in newly diagnosed glioma (dated by TCRdb to the early 2020s). Library preparation employed the immunoSEQ multiplex PCR assay. This is the immuneACCESS table as TCRdb keeps it, with only in-frame sequences that have V and J called. A part of the clones is gone; compared with another copy, unresolved V genes explain less than half, and the rest is unexplained. Counted in this sample were approximately 70,000 clones; 79% of them appeared once. Around 8.8% of the sample is held by the ten biggest clonotypes. The time point label, read with the paper, signifies: baseline, week 1 (first vaccination visit). The sample's treatment or condition label, in plain terms: pre-vaccination baseline after standard-of-care therapy. The input for sequencing was PBMCs, taken from a glioma patient treated with radiotherapy, temozolomide or both. The receptors come from a man in his forties or fifties with glioma.

This clone was observed a single time. The chain has TRBV2 and TRBJ2-5; 7 bases map to TRBD2. CDR1 is SNHLY and CDR2 is FYNNEI in the germline V gene. Germline trimming cut 6 bases from V and 1 base from J; bases unmatched to any gene: 2. This CDR3 spans 13 amino acids. CDR3 DNA: TGTGCCAGCAGAGCTAGCGGCCAAGAGACCCAGTACTTC. Protein product: CASRASGQETQYF.

The chain carries TRBV2 and TRBJ2-7, with D hard to call. The CDR3 covers 13 residues. The V gene's germline CDR1 is SNHLY and CDR2 FYNNEI. V shed 2 bases and J shed 1 base, with 6 bases lying between them. CDR3 bases: TGTGCCAGCAGTGAATCGAAATCCTACGAGCAGTACTTC. This codes for CASSESKSYEQYF.

This chain uses TRBV6-5 with TRBJ1-6, with 9 bases fitting TRBD1. This CDR3 spans 14 amino acids. Trimming took 7 bases from V and 8 from J; bases not matched to a gene: 6. Germline V lookup: CDR1 MNHEY, CDR2 SVGAGI. Written as DNA, the CDR3 is TGTGCCAGCAAGGGACAGGGCTCATATTCACCCCTCCACTTT. Its translation is CASKGQGSYSPLHF.

The chain recombines TRBV30 with TRBJ1-4; 7 bases match TRBD1. This CDR3 region has 13 residues. Germline CDR1 is GTSNPN and CDR2 is SVGIG (reference sequence). Trimming cost V 8 bases and J 5 bases; bases outside gene matches: 8. As DNA, the CDR3 is TGTGCCCACCCGGGACAGATGAATGAAAAACTGTTTTTT. Translating gives CAHPGQMNEKLFF.

The chain is built from TRBV6-4 and TRBJ1-5; possible D gene TRBD1, 5 bases. Germline V CDR1 and CDR2: MRHNA, SNTAGT. This CDR3 has 18 amino acids. V gave up 2 bases and J gave up 7 bases, with 24 bases separating them. The CDR3 here is CASSDPGHQRVNEQPQHF. In DNA, the CDR3 is TGTGCCAGCAGTGACCCCGGACACCAGCGAGTTAATGAACAGCCCCAGCATTTT.

This clone was detected only once. The genes are TRBV7-8 and TRBJ1-1, with D uncertain. Germline V gene sequence: CDR1 SGHVS, CDR2 FQNEAQ. This CDR3 is built from 11 residues. Trimming left V 4 bases short and J 5 bases short, with 5 bases between. CDR3 bases: TGTGCCAGCAGCTCTTATACTGAAGCTTTCTTT. This encodes CASSSYTEAFF. Using reference TRBV7-8 and TRBJ1-1 for the parts outside the CDR3, the full variable domain is GAGVSQSPRYKVAKRGQDVALRCDPISGHVSLFWYQQALGQGPEFLTYFQNEAQLDKSGLPSDRFFAERPEGSVSTLKIQRTQQEDSAVYLCASSSYTEAFFGQGTRLTVV.

This sequence joins TRBV5-1 and TRBJ2-3, with D unclear. CDR3 length: 12 residues. CDR1 and CDR2 from the germline V gene are SGHRS and YFSETQ. V was clipped by 2 bases and J by 1 base, with 2 bases between them. The CDR3 loop is CASSFRTDTQYF. The CDR3, as DNA: TGCGCCAGCAGCTTCCGCACAGATACGCAGTATTTT.

The genes are TRBV7-2 and TRBJ1-2; the match to TRBD1 covers 7 bases. CDR1 SGHTA and CDR2 FQGNSA come from the germline V gene. The CDR3 consists of 16 residues. J was trimmed by 4 bases and V by 1 base; bases with no gene match: 9. The CDR3, as DNA: TGTGCCAGCAGCTTAGTCAGCACAGGGGATCCCTATGGCTACACCTTC. It specifies CASSLVSTGDPYGYTF.

J is TRBJ2-3 and V is TRBV4-3, with TRBD2 identical over 7 bases. Germline V CDR1 and CDR2: LGHNA, YSLEER. The CDR3 covers 17 residues. V was pared by 0 bases and J by 6 bases, with 12 bases of the junction left unmatched. The CDR3 is CASSQDLAGDFSDTQYF. In DNA, the CDR3 is TGCGCCAGCAGCCAAGATTTGGCGGGGGACTTTTCGGATACGCAGTATTTT.

This clone showed up just once. For the CDR3, the DNA is TGTGCCAGCAGCCGACAGGAAGAGACCCAGTACTTC. It yields the protein CASSRQEETQYF. This chain joins TRBV7-9 and TRBJ2-5, with TRBD1 as a possible D gene (6 bases). The V and J ends lost 5 bases and 3 bases respectively, with 7 bases between them. The CDR3 totals 12 residues. Germline lookup yields CDR1 SEHNR and CDR2 FQNEAQ (reference sequence).

The chain has TRBV19 and TRBJ2-1; 11 bases match TRBD1. V dropped 7 bases and J dropped 2; count of bases not matched to a gene: 4. Germline values: CDR1 LNHDA, CDR2 SQIVND (reference sequence). This CDR3 has 15 residues. The CDR3 region is CASTLGQGAYNEQFF. The CDR3 DNA is TGTGCCAGTACCTTGGGACAGGGGGCCTACAATGAGCAGTTCTTC.

This chain connects TRBV5-5 to TRBJ2-7; D not certain. The CDR3 runs 13 residues. Germline V gene lookup returns CDR1 SGHKS and CDR2 YYEKEE (reference sequence). Trimming removed 4 bases from V and 10 bases from J, with 18 bases in between. The CDR3 loop reads CASSVIDLRGQYF. The CDR3 region has the DNA TGTGCCAGCAGCGTTATAGATCTACGAGGACAGTACTTC.

The rearrangement joins TRBV28 to TRBJ2-2; no definite D call. Germline CDR1 is MDHEN and CDR2 is SYDVKM. Trimming cost V 7 bases and J 0 bases, with 6 bases left between them. The CDR3 consists of 13 residues. CDR3 DNA sequence: TGTGCCAGCATAGGGTCGAACACCGGGGAGCTGTTTTTT. This sequence encodes CASIGSNTGELFF.

The CDR3 DNA is TGTGCCAGCTCTCCAGCCGGTGGGCCCGCTAACTATGGCTACACCTTC. Protein product: CASSPAGGPANYGYTF. V and J are TRBV18 and TRBJ1-2; unclear D gene. The V and J ends lost 6 bases and 0 bases respectively, with 17 bases between them. The CDR3 covers 16 residues. CDR1 and CDR2 (germline): KGHSH, LQKENI.

The rearrangement links TRBV7-3 to TRBJ1-1; D possibly corresponds to TRBD1 (5 bases). The CDR3 sequence is 13 residues long. With 6 bases removed from V and 5 bases from J, the gap between germline ends came to 13 bases. Germline loops: CDR1 SGHTA, CDR2 FQGTGA. The CDR3 DNA reads TGTGCCAGCAGTTCAGGGTTTGGAACTGAAGCTTTCTTT. Translation: CASSSGFGTEAFF. The full variable domain, rest sourced from reference TRBV7-3 and TRBJ1-1, is GAGVSQTPSNKVTEKGKYVELRCDPISGHTALYWYRQSLGQGPEFLIYFQGTGAADDSGLPNDRFFAVRPEGSVSTLKIQRTERGDSAVYLCASSSGFGTEAFFGQGTRLTVV.

The chain joins TRBV2 to TRBJ1-1; the match to TRBD1 covers 8 bases. With 7 bases clipped from V and 1 base from J, the junction kept 2 bases outside the gene matches. The CDR3 totals 13 residues. Germline CDR1 reads SNHLY; CDR2 reads FYNNEI. The CDR3 region has the DNA TGTGCCAGCACCGGACAGGGGAACACTGAAGCTTTCTTT. It encodes CASTGQGNTEAFF.

The chain is built from TRBV7-9 and TRBJ2-7; D remains unclear. The length of the CDR3 is 13 residues. V shed 1 base and J shed 8 bases, with 12 bases lying between them. The germline CDR1 and CDR2 sequences are SEHNR and FQNEAQ (reference sequence). The CDR3 DNA reads TGTGCCAGCAGCTTAGAGACTTCTTTCAAGCAGTACTTC. The encoded protein is CASSLETSFKQYF.

The chain employs TRBV7-6 and TRBJ2-2; the D gene is possibly TRBD1 (7 bases). Trimming stripped 5 bases from V and 7 bases from J, with 17 bases between. The length of the CDR3 is 15 residues. Germline CDR1 reads SGHVS; CDR2 reads FNYEAQ. The CDR3 bases are TGTGCCAGCAGCCCCCTCGGAGGGGGCGGCGGGGAGCTGTTTTTT. Translating gives CASSPLGGGGGELFF.

CDR3 amino acids: CASSPMVGLGTGELFF. DNA for the CDR3: TGCGCCAGCAGCCCGATGGTGGGCCTAGGGACCGGGGAGCTGTTTTTT. The chain has TRBV5-1 and TRBJ2-2, with D unresolved. There are 16 residues in the CDR3. Germline assignment: CDR1 SGHRS and CDR2 YFSETQ. V was cut by 4 bases and J by 5 bases, with 18 bases left in between.

The J gene is TRBJ1-2, the V gene TRBV18; TRBD1 matches at 8 bases. Germline-derived CDR1 and CDR2 are KGHSH and LQKENI. This CDR3 is 16 amino acids long. The V and J ends lost 2 bases and 1 base, in that order; junction bases with no gene match: 6. The CDR3 DNA reads TGTGCCAGCTCACCAGGACAGGGAGCCCTTAACTATGGCTACACCTTC. This translates into CASSPGQGALNYGYTF.

V usage is TRBV7-9 and J usage is TRBJ2-7; 7 bases are shared with TRBD1. Germline assignment: CDR1 SEHNR and CDR2 FQNEAQ (reference sequence). The CDR3 length is 12 residues. V trimming: 5 bases; J trimming: 6 bases; junction bases outside the gene matches: 4. CDR3 bases: TGTGCCAGCAGCGCCGGGACAGCCGAGCAGTACTTC. It encodes CASSAGTAEQYF.

The table lists this clone with a count of one. V is TRBV7-2 and J is TRBJ1-1, with D possibly matching TRBD1 (5 bases). V lost 5 bases and J 3 bases, leaving 10 bases between the germline ends. In germline, CDR1 is SGHTA, CDR2 FQGNSA. This CDR3 contains 13 residues. CDR3 DNA sequence: TGTGCCAGCAGCCGACGACAGCACACTGAAGCTTTCTTT. Translating gives CASSRRQHTEAFF.

This clone was observed many times. This chain joins TRBV27 and TRBJ1-5; possible D gene TRBD1, 6 bases. This CDR3 contains 14 residues. Germline lookup yields CDR1 MNHEY and CDR2 SMNVEV (reference sequence). V was pared by 6 bases and J by 5 bases, with 14 bases between. The CDR3 here is CASSPVGGDQPQHF. CDR3 in DNA: TGTGCCAGCAGCCCCGTCGGGGGCGATCAGCCCCAGCATTTT.

The rearrangement uses TRBV30 and TRBJ2-3; 9 nucleotides align to TRBD1. J lost 3 bases, V lost 3 bases, and 4 bases had no gene match. CDR1 and CDR2 from the germline V gene are GTSNPN and SVGIG (reference sequence). The CDR3 loop spans 14 amino acids. The CDR3 DNA is TGTGCCTGGAGCGAACAGGGGGCAACAGATACGCAGTATTTT. The encoded protein is CAWSEQGATDTQYF.

The CDR3 loop is CASSMTGPRGYTF. CDR3 DNA sequence: TGTGCCAGCAGTATGACCGGGCCAAGAGGCTACACCTTC. The chain employs TRBV27 and TRBJ1-2, with D uncertain. CDR3 length equals 13 residues. CDR1 is MNHEY and CDR2 is SMNVEV in the germline V gene (reference sequence). Deletions cut 5 bases from V and 8 bases from J, with 15 bases between.

The chain recombines TRBV5-1 with TRBJ2-2, with 12 bases that match TRBD1. V lost 3 bases to trimming and J lost 2 bases; unmatched junction nucleotides: 8. Germline CDR1 is SGHRS and CDR2 is YFSETQ. The CDR3 consists of 18 residues. CDR3 in DNA: TGCGCCAGCAGCTCCCGGGACAGGGGGCTTGTCAACACCGGGGAGCTGTTTTTT. Translating it yields CASSSRDRGLVNTGELFF.

The sample holds a few counts of this clone. The CDR3 sequence is CASQRGGAGANVLTF. The CDR3 nucleotides are TGTGCCAGTCAGCGGGGGGGGGCCGGGGCCAACGTCCTGACTTTC. The chain is built from TRBV19 and TRBJ2-6; 10 bases fit TRBD2. The CDR3 contains 15 residues. V was pared by 8 bases and J by 4 bases, with 5 bases of the junction left unmatched. From germline, CDR1 is LNHDA and CDR2 SQIVND (reference sequence).

The chain recombines TRBV7-2 with TRBJ2-1; no definite D call. The V end was cut by 6 bases, the J end by 10 bases, with 10 bases between. This CDR3 is 11 amino acids long. The V gene's germline CDR1 is SGHTA and CDR2 FQGNSA. The CDR3 is CASSITAEQFF. The CDR3 DNA is TGTGCCAGCAGTATTACGGCGGAGCAGTTCTTC.

This clone showed up just a few times. This chain joins TRBV10-3 and TRBJ1-1, with D hard to call. This CDR3 is 12 amino acids long. V lost 11 bases to trimming and J lost 5 bases, with 15 bases between them. From germline, CDR1 is ENHRY and CDR2 SYGVKD. The CDR3 sequence is CAVRAEATEAFF. CDR3 DNA: TGTGCCGTCCGGGCCGAGGCGACTGAAGCTTTCTTT.